This T cell receptor beta chain came from a study of response to subunit inactivated influenza vaccine (dated by TCRdb to the late 2010s). Some background on the complete study: The study used deep quantitative T cell receptor repertoire profiling to track responses to a trivalent subunit inactivated influenza vaccine. Study-wide findings and limitations: The authors suggested that each seasonal influenza vaccination may recruit only a limited number of new T cells.

The germline V gene specifies MGHDK as CDR1 and SYGVNS as CDR2. V trim: 1 base; J trim: 1 base; unmatched bases: 11. The CDR3 has 18 amino acids, counting the end cysteine and phenylalanine. Only the CDR3 region is kept as DNA, spanning 54 bases read in frame from base 1. Libraries were constructed by RT-PCR. Instrument used: Illumina HiSeq 2500. TCRdb trimmed the raw reads at Q25, called clones with MiXCR and kept productive beta chains. Every CDR3 protein is listed once, alongside the most common genes and DNA of its rows. Across this sample there are roughly 780,000 distinct CDR3 sequences, with 15% to 20% seen only once. The ten largest clonotypes hold approximately 11% of the sample. Remarks on this clonotype: Its recognized antigen is unknown. Base quality data are lacking; no much larger clone is found one base away.

Recombination connected TRBV25-1 to TRBJ2-3; 7 junctional bases match TRBD2. This TCR derives from a man aged 50-59 years who received an inactivated influenza vaccine. Donor details come from another sample of the same person, matched by shared clones. The material sequenced was PBMCs from blood, taken 4 to 6 days after vaccination. The CDR3 protein is CASSEFSMGGIGTDTQYF. The sequenced DNA is TGTGCCAGCAGTGAATTCTCCATGGGGGGGATAGGCACAGATACGCAGTATTTT.